This T cell receptor beta chain originates from a study of blood T cell repertoires in COVID-19. As for the study in general: In each case, the material was cDNA or gDNA derived from T cells, B-cell-depleted T cells, or PBMCs.

Original analysis: Counts of nucleated cells, estimated from reference gene primer amplification, were obtained. Some clones are missing from TCRdb's copy, which holds only in-frame ones; the method was immunoSEQ multiplex PCR. V, J and clone size are those of that table, while D and trimming were read from the DNA. The data contain 300,000 to 450,000 clones, around 89% of them singletons. Enrollees, roughly 18 to 90 years old, lived in approximately 25 US areas. Germline V gene lookup returns CDR1 LGHDT and CDR2 YNNKEL (reference sequence). The junction had 12 bases not matched to a gene; V was cut back by 1 base and J by 4 bases. CDR3 length: 17 residues.

This TCR came from a young man who had recovered from COVID-19. J is TRBJ1-1 and V is TRBV3-1 (or the pseudogene TRBV3-2), with TRBD1 matching over 7 bases. Sequencing was done on a sample of PBMCs or T cells enriched from blood (not recorded which). In DNA form, the CDR3 reads TGTGCCAGCAGCCAAGCGCGGACAGGCATAGGGGGCACTGAAGCTTTCTTT. Translation: CASSQARTGIGGTEAFF.